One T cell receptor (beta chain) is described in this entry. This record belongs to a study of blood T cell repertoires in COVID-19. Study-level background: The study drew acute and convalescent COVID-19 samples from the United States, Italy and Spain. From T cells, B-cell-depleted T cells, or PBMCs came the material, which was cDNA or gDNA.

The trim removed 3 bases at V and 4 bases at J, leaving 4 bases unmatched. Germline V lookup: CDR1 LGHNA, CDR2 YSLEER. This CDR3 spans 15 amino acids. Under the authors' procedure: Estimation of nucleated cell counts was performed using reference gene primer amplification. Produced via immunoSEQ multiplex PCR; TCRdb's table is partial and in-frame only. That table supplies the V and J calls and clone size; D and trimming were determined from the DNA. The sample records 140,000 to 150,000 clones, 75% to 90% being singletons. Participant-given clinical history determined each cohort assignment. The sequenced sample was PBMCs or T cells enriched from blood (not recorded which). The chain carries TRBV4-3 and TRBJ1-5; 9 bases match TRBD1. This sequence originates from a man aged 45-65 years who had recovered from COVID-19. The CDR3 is CASSQDRGLNQPQHF. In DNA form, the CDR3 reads TGCGCCAGCAGCCAGGACAGGGGATTAAATCAGCCCCAGCATTTT.